The 5 T cell receptor beta chains reported below all come from one sample, sequenced in a study of T cells in Graves' hyperthyroidism and ophthalmopathy. Regions amplified from RNA transcripts were the TCR beta CDR3 regions. The primer set for the first-round RT-PCR of the TCR CDR3 was HTBI. TCRdb itself ran the multiplex PCR reads through MiXCR, one entry per CDR3 protein. The repertoire holds about 260,000 distinct CDR3 sequences, less than 20% seen once, with 28% in the top ten. Input material: blood. All receptors derive from a woman aged 18-29 years with Graves' ophthalmopathy.

This clonotype has a count of ten or more. V is TRBV28 and J is TRBJ2-1; no definite D call. This CDR3 is built from 13 residues. Trimming took off 1 base at V and 8 bases at J, with 9 bases between the two ends. Germline lookup yields CDR1 MDHEN and CDR2 SYDVKM. The DNA for the CDR3 is TGTGCCAGCAGTTTATTGGCCCGCGATGAGCAGTTCTTC. Its translation: CASSLLARDEQFF.

This clonotype was observed at least ten times. The V gene is TRBV28, the J gene TRBJ1-1; tentatively, D is TRBD1 (5 bases). Deletions cut 5 bases from V and 1 base from J, with 11 bases between. CDR3 length: 14 amino acids. Germline lookup yields CDR1 MDHEN and CDR2 SYDVKM. The CDR3 DNA reads TGTGCCAGCAGTCTTGGGGCCAGGAACACTGAAGCTTTCTTT. Encoded protein: CASSLGARNTEAFF.

This clonotype is hyperexpanded within its sample. The V gene is TRBV13, the J gene TRBJ2-7; TRBD1 matches 7 bases. The CDR3 runs 16 residues. The V gene's germline CDR1 is PRHDT and CDR2 FYEKMQ (reference sequence). V lost 0 bases, J lost 2 bases, and 7 bases stayed unmatched. CDR3 residues: CASSLGDQDRAYEQYF. For the CDR3, the DNA is TGTGCCAGCAGCTTAGGGGACCAAGACAGGGCCTACGAGCAGTACTTC.

This clonotype has ten or more counts. This rearrangement joins TRBV7-2 to TRBJ2-7; D perhaps matches TRBD1 (6 bases). The CDR3 totals 15 residues. The V gene lost 5 bases and the J gene lost 7 bases, with 21 bases spanning the gap. Germline assignment: CDR1 SGHTA and CDR2 FQGNSA. The CDR3 spells CASSLWDPGVSEQYF. The CDR3 DNA is TGTGCCAGCAGCCTTTGGGACCCAGGGGTTTCGGAGCAGTACTTC.

The V gene is TRBV28, the J gene TRBJ2-7; 14 bases map to TRBD2. The V segment lost 7 bases and the J segment 4 bases; nucleotides outside the gene matches: 15. Per germline, CDR1 MDHEN and CDR2 SYDVKM. The CDR3 is made up of 18 amino acids. CDR3 sequence: CASNPTVRTSGRRYEQYF. The CDR3 coding sequence is TGTGCCAGCAACCCAACGGTGAGGACTAGCGGGAGGAGATACGAGCAGTACTTC.